The T cell receptor beta chain described here comes from a study of regulatory T cells in long-lasting Graves disease. Documented time point: newly diagnosed GD, antithyroid drugs for less than 3 months. PBMC RNA was the source of the TCR library. Construction of the TCR beta libraries employed iRepertoire HTBI primers in conjunction with Arm-PCR of CDR3 regions. A single record per CDR3 protein comes from TCRdb applying MiXCR to the multiplex PCR reads. The table includes 530,000 or so distinct CDR3 sequences, 15% to 20% detected once. The data also belong to a second study, concerning T cells in Graves' hyperthyroidism and ophthalmopathy.

The TCR was taken from a young man with Graves disease. The sample consisted of peripheral blood mononuclear cells (PBMCs), taken at new diagnosis, from a patient treated with antithyroid drugs.

The CDR3 is CSAIYPDRGGYEQYF. For the CDR3, the DNA is TGCAGTGCTATATACCCAGACAGGGGCGGGTACGAGCAGTACTTC. The V and J genes are TRBV20-1 and TRBJ2-7, with TRBD1 matching over 8 bases. Germline V gene sequence: CDR1 DFQATT, CDR2 SNEGSKA (reference sequence). J gave up 4 bases and V 4 bases, and 12 bases lay outside the gene matches. CDR3 length: 15 amino acids.